One and the same sample provided the 13 T cell receptor beta chains below, sequenced in a study of T cells in localized non-small cell lung cancer. Measured with immunoSEQ multiplex PCR; TCRdb has only the in-frame clones, and not every one. Among about 29,000 clones listed, about nine tenths were seen once. The material sequenced was peripheral blood, taken before any cancer treatment. These receptor sequences come from a male donor older than 55 with stage I lung adenocarcinoma.

This chain links TRBV30 with TRBJ1-6; D uncertain. In germline, CDR1 is GTSNPN, CDR2 SVGIG (reference sequence). CDR3 length: 15 residues. V was cut by 0 bases and J by 3 bases, with 9 bases left in between. CDR3 loop: CAWSVPLNYNSPLHF. CDR3 coding DNA: TGTGCCTGGAGTGTACCGCTGAACTATAATTCACCCCTCCACTTT. The whole variable domain, filled in from reference TRBV30 and TRBJ1-6, reads SQTIHQWPATLVQPVGSPLSLECTVEGTSNPNLYWYRQAAGRGLQLLFYSVGIGQISSEVPQNLSASRPQDRQFILSSKKLLLSDSGFYLCAWSVPLNYNSPLHFGNGTRLTVT.

V and J are TRBV9 and TRBJ1-1; no reliable D call. This CDR3 region has 13 residues. Germline V CDR1 and CDR2: SGDLS, YYNGEE. The germline V and J ends were trimmed by 4 bases and 4 bases, with 11 bases remaining between them. Written as DNA, the CDR3 is TGTGCCAGCAGCCCCTGGACGAGCACTGAAGCTTTCTTT. Its protein product is CASSPWTSTEAFF.

V gene TRBV29-1 combines with J gene TRBJ2-5; either TRBD1 or TRBD2 may fit D (6 bases each). The V end was cut by 6 bases, the J end by 1 base, with 12 bases between. This CDR3 spans 13 amino acids. From germline, CDR1 is SQVTM and CDR2 ANQGSEA. This CDR3 is CSVDRGLQETQYF. The CDR3 nucleotides are TGCAGCGTCGACCGGGGGCTCCAAGAGACCCAGTACTTC.

V is TRBV28 and J is TRBJ2-2; tentative D call: TRBD1 (5 bases). The CDR3 runs 15 residues. Trimming shortened V by 2 bases and J by 0 bases, and 7 bases separated the two germline ends. Germline assignment: CDR1 MDHEN and CDR2 SYDVKM. The CDR3 DNA reads as TGTGCCAGCAGTTTAGAGACAGCGAACACCGGGGAGCTGTTTTTT. It encodes CASSLETANTGELFF.

This chain uses TRBV11-2 with TRBJ2-7; 8 nucleotides agree with TRBD2. Germline trimming cut 4 bases from V and 3 bases from J; bases unmatched to any gene: 11. Germline V gives CDR1 SGHAT, CDR2 FQNNGV. The CDR3 has 16 residues. Here the CDR3 reads CASSSGPHTSGYEQYF. Written as DNA, the CDR3 is TGTGCCAGCAGCTCCGGCCCTCACACTAGCGGCTACGAGCAGTACTTC.

The chain recombines TRBV29-1 with TRBJ1-2, with 10 bases aligning to TRBD1. CDR3 length equals 13 residues. V trimming: 7 bases; J trimming: 6 bases; junction bases outside the gene matches: 8. The germline V gene has CDR1 SQVTM and CDR2 ANQGSEA. CDR3 in amino acids: CSAPGQGIDGYTF. The CDR3 nucleotides read TGCAGCGCCCCGGGACAGGGGATCGATGGCTACACCTTC.

In DNA form, the CDR3 reads TGTGCCAGCAGCTTAAATGCGGGACTAGCGGGGGGGCCCCGGCAGTTCTTC. This encodes CASSLNAGLAGGPRQFF. V gene TRBV7-3 combines with J gene TRBJ2-1; TRBD2 matches 16 bases. The CDR3 runs 17 residues. With V trimmed by 1 base and J by 12 bases, 9 bases remained unmatched. Germline CDR1 and CDR2: SGHTA and FQGTGA.

The chain carries TRBV28 and TRBJ2-7, with 11 bases fitting TRBD1. The V and J ends lost 4 bases and 4 bases, in that order; junction bases with no gene match: 6. Germline-derived CDR1 and CDR2 are MDHEN and SYDVKM. This CDR3 is built from 15 residues. The DNA for the CDR3 is TGTGCCAGCAGTTACCTCGGGACAGGGGGGTACGAGCAGTACTTC. It encodes CASSYLGTGGYEQYF.

This chain connects TRBV5-6 to TRBJ1-3, with D perhaps TRBD1 (5 bases). The V end lost 1 base, the J end lost 4 bases, and 9 bases lay between the germline ends. The CDR3 extends over 14 amino acids. Germline lookup yields CDR1 SGHDT and CDR2 YYEEEE. The CDR3 nucleotides read TGTGCCAGCAGCTTGTGGGGCTGGGGAAACACCATATATTTT. This codes for CASSLWGWGNTIYF. Filled out from reference TRBV5-6 and TRBJ1-3, the complete variable domain reads DAGVTQSPTHLIKTRGQQVTLRCSPKSGHDTVSWYQQALGQGPQFIFQYYEEEERQRGNFPDRFSGHQFPNYSSELNVNALLLGDSALYLCASSLWGWGNTIYFGEGSWLTVV.

This rearrangement joins TRBV5-5 to TRBJ1-2; D is perhaps TRBD1 (5 bases). Germline CDR1 is SGHKS and CDR2 is YYEKEE (reference sequence). The CDR3 extends over 12 amino acids. V lost 2 bases, J lost 7 bases, and 9 bases lay in between. The DNA for the CDR3 is TGTGCCAGCAGCTTTCAGGGAGGTGGCTACACCTTC. Translation: CASSFQGGGYTF.

The chain links TRBV30 to TRBJ2-6, with TRBD1 matching over 9 bases. V lost 5 bases, J lost 11 bases, and 10 bases stayed unmatched. In germline, CDR1 is GTSNPN, CDR2 SVGIG (reference sequence). The CDR3 is made up of 14 amino acids. CDR3: CAWAGTGITYVLTF. DNA of the CDR3: TGTGCCTGGGCCGGGACAGGGATAACTTACGTCCTGACTTTC.

The chain joins TRBV7-2 to TRBJ1-4; D call uncertain. Germline V CDR1 and CDR2: SGHTA, FQGNSA. Deletions cut 1 base from V and 16 bases from J, with 10 bases between. CDR3 length equals 11 residues. CDR3 residues: CASSLDGVRFF. The CDR3 nucleotides read TGTGCCAGCAGCTTAGACGGGGTTCGGTTTTTT.

The chain uses TRBV7-2 and TRBJ2-1, with 7 positions matching TRBD1. The V segment lost 1 base and the J segment 6 bases; nucleotides outside the gene matches: 0. This CDR3 comprises 13 residues. Germline V gene data show CDR1 as SGHTA and CDR2 as FQGNSA. The CDR3: CASSLDRGNEQFF. The CDR3 region has the DNA TGTGCCAGCAGCTTAGACAGGGGCAATGAGCAGTTCTTC. Together with reference TRBV7-2 and TRBJ2-1, the CDR3 gives the full variable domain: GAGVSQSPSNKVTEKGKDVELRCDPISGHTALYWYRQSLGQGLEFLIYFQGNSAPDKSGLPSDRFSAERTGGSVSTLTIQRTQQEDSAVYLCASSLDRGNEQFFGPGTRLTVL.